This TCR beta chain appears in the sequencing data of a study of cytomegalovirus exposure and HLA in healthy donors. Study at large: An analysis done earlier identified approximately 120 million unique TCR beta sequences from around 180 million T cells.

The CDR3 covers 16 residues. V lost 4 bases, J lost 2 bases, and 15 bases lay in between. CDR1 and CDR2 from the germline V gene are SGHTA and FQGNSA. The primer mix had 60 Vbeta and 13 Jbeta primers. Sequencing was performed with immunoSEQ multiplex PCR; in TCRdb, only in-frame clones are kept and a portion is missing. Of 90,000 to 110,000 clones in the sample, roughly three quarters were seen once. The chain combines TRBV7-2 with TRBJ1-5; D might be TRBD1 (6 bases). This clonotype was sampled from a man aged 35-49 years in good health and CMV-seronegative. The specimen was PBMCs. The CDR3 loop is CASSSKQGRGNQPQHF. Written as DNA, the CDR3 is TGTGCCAGCAGCTCTAAACAGGGACGGGGCAATCAGCCCCAGCATTTT.